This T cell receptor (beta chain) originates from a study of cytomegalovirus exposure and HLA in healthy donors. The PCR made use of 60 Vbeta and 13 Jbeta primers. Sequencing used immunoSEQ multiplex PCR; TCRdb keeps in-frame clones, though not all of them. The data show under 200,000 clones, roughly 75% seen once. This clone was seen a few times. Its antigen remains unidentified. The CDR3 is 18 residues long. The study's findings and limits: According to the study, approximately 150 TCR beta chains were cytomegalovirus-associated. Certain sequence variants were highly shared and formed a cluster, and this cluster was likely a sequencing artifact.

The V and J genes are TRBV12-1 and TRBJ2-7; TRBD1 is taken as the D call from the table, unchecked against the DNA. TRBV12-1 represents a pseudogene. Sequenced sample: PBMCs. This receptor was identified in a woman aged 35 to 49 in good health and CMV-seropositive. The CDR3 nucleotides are TGTGCCAGCAGCTTTCCCAATAGGGTCTTAGACAGAAGTGACGAGCAGTACTTC. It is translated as CASSFPNRVLDRSDEQYF.